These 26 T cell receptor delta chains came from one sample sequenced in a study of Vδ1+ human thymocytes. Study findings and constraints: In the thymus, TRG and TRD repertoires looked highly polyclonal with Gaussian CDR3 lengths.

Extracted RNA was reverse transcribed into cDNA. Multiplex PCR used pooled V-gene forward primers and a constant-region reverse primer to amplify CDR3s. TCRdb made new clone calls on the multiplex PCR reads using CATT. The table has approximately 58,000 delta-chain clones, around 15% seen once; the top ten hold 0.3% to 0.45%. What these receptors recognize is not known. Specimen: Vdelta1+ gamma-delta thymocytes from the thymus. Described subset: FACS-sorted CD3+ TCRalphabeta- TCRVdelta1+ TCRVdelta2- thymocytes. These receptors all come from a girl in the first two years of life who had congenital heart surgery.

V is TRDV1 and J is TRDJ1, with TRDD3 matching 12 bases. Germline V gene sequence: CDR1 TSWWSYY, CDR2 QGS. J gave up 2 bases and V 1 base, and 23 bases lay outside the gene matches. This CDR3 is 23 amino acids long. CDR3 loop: CALGEPEPLRAGGYGGFTDKLIF. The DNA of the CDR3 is TGTGCTCTTGGGGAACCGGAACCTCTACGGGCTGGGGGATACGGAGGCTTTACCGATAAACTCATCTTT.

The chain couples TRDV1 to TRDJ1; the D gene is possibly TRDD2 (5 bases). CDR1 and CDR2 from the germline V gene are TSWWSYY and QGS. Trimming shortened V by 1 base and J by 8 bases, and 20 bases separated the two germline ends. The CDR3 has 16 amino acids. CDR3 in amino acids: CALGEPLRKSTAKLIF. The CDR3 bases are TGTGCTCTTGGGGAACCCCTACGGAAGTCTACTGCGAAACTCATCTTT.

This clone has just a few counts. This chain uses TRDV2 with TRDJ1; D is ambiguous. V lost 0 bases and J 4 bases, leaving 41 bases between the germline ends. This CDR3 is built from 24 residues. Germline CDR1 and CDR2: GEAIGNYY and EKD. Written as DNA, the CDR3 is TGTGCCTGTGACACCGGCTTTGGTTTCTCGGCCTGTTCTTACTGTCCCACCCGGGGCGATAAACTCATCTTT. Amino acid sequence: CACDTGFGFSACSYCPTRGDKLIF.

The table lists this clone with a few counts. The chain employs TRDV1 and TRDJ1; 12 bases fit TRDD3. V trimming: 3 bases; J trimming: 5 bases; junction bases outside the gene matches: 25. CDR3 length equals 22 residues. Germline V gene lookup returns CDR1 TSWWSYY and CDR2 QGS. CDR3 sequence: CALGEVQRGWGIRVSPEDKLIF. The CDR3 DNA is TGTGCTCTTGGGGAGGTACAACGTGGCTGGGGGATACGCGTATCCCCCGAAGATAAACTCATCTTT.

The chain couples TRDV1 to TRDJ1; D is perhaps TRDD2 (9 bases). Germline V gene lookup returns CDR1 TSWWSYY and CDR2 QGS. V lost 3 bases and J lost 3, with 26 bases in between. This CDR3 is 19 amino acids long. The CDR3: CALGDPLPTGLGDADKLIF. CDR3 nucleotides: TGTGCTCTTGGGGACCCCCTTCCTACGGGGTTGGGGGATGCCGATAAACTCATCTTT.

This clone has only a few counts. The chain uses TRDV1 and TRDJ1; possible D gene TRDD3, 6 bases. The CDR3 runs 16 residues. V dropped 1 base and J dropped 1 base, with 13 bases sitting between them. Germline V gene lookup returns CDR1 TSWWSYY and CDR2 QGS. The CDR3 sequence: CALGEPKLGCTDKLIF. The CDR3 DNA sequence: TGTGCTCTTGGGGAACCCAAGCTGGGGTGCACCGATAAACTCATCTTT.

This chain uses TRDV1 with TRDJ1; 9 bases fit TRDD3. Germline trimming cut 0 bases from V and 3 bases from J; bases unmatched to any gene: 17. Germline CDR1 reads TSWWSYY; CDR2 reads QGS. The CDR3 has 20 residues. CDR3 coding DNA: TGTGCTCTTGGGGAACTTCCTATTGGTCTGGGGGATTGGAAGGCCGATAAACTCATCTTT. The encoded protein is CALGELPIGLGDWKADKLIF.

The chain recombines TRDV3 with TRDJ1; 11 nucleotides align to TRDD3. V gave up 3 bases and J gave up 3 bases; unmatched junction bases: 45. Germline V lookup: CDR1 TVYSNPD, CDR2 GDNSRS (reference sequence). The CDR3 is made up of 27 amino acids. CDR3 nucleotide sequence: TGTGCCTTCCTTGGGGGGCAGCGGCCGACCCCCAAGTGGGGGATACGCCGAAAGGGAACGGTGGCCGATAAACTCATCTTT. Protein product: CAFLGGQRPTPKWGIRRKGTVADKLIF.

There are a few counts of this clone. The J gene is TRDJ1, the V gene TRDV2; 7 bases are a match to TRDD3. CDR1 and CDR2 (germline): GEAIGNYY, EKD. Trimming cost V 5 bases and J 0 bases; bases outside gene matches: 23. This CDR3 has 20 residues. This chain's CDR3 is CACGFPWGFERGVNTDKLIF. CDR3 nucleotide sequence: TGTGCCTGTGGCTTCCCCTGGGGGTTCGAACGAGGGGTTAACACCGATAAACTCATCTTT.

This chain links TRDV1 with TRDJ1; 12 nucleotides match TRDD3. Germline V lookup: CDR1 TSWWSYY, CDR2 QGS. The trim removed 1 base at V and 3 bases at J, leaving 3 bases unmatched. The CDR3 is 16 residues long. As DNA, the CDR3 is TGTGCTCTTGGGGAACCTGGGGGATACGAGGCCGATAAACTCATCTTT. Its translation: CALGEPGGYEADKLIF.

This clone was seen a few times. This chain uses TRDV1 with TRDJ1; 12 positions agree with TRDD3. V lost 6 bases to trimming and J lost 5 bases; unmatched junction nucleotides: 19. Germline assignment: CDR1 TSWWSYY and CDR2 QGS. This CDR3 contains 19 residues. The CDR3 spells CALGSGLLGDTPTADKLIF. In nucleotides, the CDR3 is TGTGCTCTTGGCTCTGGGTTACTGGGGGATACCCCTACAGCTGATAAACTCATCTTT.

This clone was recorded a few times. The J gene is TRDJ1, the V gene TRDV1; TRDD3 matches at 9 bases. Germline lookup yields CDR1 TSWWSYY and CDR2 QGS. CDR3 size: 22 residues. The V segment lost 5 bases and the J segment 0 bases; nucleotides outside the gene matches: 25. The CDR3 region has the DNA TGTGCTCTTGGGACCTCCCACCCCGGTCGGCGGGGGATACCCAAGTACACCGATAAACTCATCTTT. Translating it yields CALGTSHPGRRGIPKYTDKLIF.

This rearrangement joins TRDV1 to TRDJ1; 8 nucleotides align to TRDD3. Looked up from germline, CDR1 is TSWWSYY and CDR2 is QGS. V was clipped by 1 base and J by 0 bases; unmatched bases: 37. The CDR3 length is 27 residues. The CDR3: CALGERSGGTPPGSLLGGLRYTDKLIF. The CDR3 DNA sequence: TGTGCTCTTGGGGAACGTTCCGGTGGGACCCCCCCCGGGTCCCTACTGGGGGGATTAAGGTACACCGATAAACTCATCTTT.

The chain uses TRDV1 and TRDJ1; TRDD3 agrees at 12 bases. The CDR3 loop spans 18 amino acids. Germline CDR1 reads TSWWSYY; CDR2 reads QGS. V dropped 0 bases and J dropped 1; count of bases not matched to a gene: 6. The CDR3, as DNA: TGTGCTCTTGGGGAACTCGTGTCTGGGGGATACGTCACCGATAAACTCATCTTT. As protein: CALGELVSGGYVTDKLIF.

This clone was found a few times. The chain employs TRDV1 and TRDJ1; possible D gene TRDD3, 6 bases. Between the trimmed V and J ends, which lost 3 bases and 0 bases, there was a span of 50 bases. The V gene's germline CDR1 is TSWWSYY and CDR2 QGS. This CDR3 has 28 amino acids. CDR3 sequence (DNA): TGTGCTCTTGGGGATGCAGGTCTATCAGCCCCCCCTGGGGCCATAGAGTGTCCCTGTGGGGGTCACACCGATAAACTCATCTTT. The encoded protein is CALGDAGLSAPPGAIECPCGGHTDKLIF.

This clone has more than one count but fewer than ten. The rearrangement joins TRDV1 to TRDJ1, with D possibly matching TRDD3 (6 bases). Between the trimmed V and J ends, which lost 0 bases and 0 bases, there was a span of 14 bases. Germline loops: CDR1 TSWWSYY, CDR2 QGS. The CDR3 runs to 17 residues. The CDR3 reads CALGELSRGTYTDKLIF. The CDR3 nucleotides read TGTGCTCTTGGGGAACTTTCGCGGGGGACCTACACCGATAAACTCATCTTT.

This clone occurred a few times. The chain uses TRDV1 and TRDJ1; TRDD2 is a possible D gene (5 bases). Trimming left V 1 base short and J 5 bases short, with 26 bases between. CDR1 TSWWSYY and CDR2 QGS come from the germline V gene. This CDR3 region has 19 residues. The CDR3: CALGERALRQGLPRDKLIF. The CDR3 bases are TGTGCTCTTGGGGAACGTGCCCTACGTCAAGGCCTACCCCGGGATAAACTCATCTTT.

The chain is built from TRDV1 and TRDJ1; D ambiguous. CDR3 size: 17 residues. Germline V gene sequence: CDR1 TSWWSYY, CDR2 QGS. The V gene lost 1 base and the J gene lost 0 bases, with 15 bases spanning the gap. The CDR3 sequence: CALGERHRYPYTDKLIF. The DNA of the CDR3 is TGTGCTCTTGGGGAACGACACCGTTATCCGTACACCGATAAACTCATCTTT.

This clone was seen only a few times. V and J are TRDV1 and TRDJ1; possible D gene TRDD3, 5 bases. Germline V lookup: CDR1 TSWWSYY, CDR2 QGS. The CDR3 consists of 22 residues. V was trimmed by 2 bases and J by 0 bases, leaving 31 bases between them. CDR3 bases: TGTGCTCTTGGGGAAATTCAGGGGGTTACCTCTAAGGAAACGGGGTACACCGATAAACTCATCTTT. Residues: CALGEIQGVTSKETGYTDKLIF.

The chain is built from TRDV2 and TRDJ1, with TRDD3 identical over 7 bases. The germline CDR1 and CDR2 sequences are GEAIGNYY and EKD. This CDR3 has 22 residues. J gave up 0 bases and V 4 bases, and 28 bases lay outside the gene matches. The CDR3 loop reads CACETHGYPLYWGHLYTDKLIF. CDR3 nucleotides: TGTGCCTGTGAGACCCACGGGTACCCCCTGTACTGGGGACACCTGTACACCGATAAACTCATCTTT.

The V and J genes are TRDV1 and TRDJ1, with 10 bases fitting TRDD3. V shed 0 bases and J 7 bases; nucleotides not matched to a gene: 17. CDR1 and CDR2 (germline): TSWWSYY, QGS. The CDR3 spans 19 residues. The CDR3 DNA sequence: TGTGCTCTTGGGGAACTAGTTCCAAGGATATGGGGGATACAAGGTAAACTCATCTTT. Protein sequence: CALGELVPRIWGIQGKLIF.

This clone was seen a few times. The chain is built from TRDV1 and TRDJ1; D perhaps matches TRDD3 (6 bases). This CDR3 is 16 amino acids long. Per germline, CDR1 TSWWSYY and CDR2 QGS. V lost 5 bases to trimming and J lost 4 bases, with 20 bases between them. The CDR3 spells CALGWGPGATGDKLIF. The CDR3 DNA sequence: TGTGCTCTTGGGTGGGGGCCAGGCGCCACGGGCGATAAACTCATCTTT.

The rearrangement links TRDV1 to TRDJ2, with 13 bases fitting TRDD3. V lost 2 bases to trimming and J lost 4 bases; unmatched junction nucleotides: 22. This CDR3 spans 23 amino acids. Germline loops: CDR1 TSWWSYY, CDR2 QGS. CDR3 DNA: TGTGCTCTTGGGGAATTGGCCTTCCTGCCCTTCCCGACTGGGGGATACGAGACAGCACAACTCTTCTTT. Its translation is CALGELAFLPFPTGGYETAQLFF.

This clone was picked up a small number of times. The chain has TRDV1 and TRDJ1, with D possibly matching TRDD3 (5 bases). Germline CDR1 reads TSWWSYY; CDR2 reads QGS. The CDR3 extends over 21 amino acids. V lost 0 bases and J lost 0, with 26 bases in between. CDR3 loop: CALGELLALRGSTPYTDKLIF. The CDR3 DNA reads TGTGCTCTTGGGGAACTACTGGCCCTGAGGGGGTCGACACCTTACACCGATAAACTCATCTTT.

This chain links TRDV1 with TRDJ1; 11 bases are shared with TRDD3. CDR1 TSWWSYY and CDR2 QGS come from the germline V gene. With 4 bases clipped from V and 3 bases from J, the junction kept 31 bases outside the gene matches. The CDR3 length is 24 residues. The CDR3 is CALGVKGRISSTLGDMWNADKLIF. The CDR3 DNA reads TGTGCTCTTGGGGTCAAGGGGAGGATTTCCAGCACACTGGGGGATATGTGGAATGCCGATAAACTCATCTTT.

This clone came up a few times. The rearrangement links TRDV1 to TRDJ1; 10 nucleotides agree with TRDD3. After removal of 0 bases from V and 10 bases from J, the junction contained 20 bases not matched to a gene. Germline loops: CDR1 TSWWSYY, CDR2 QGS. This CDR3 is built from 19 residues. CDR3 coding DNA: TGTGCTCTTGGGGAACTAGTCTTCCTACGAGGAGTGGGGGATACATTACTCATCTTT. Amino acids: CALGELVFLRGVGDTLLIF.